This entry lists 2 T cell receptor beta chains sequenced from one sample in a study of Graves' ophthalmopathy and Graves' hyperthyroidism. RNA served as the template for amplifying TCR beta CDR3 regions. HTBI-primed first-round RT-PCR preceded second-round multiplex PCR. In TCRdb, the multiplex PCR reads were re-called with MiXCR into one record per CDR3 protein. The sample shows about 500,000 distinct CDR3 sequences, 35% to 40% of them seen only once. The sequenced sample was peripheral blood or thyroid tissue (not recorded which). Receptors were obtained from an adult man with Graves' hyperthyroidism.

This clonotype was seen more than once but under ten times. V usage is TRBV25-1 and J usage is TRBJ2-1, with D maybe TRBD1 (5 bases). The CDR3 is 17 amino acids. V shed 3 bases and J shed 0 bases, with 15 bases lying between them. In germline, CDR1 is MGHDK, CDR2 SYGVNS. As DNA, the CDR3 is TGTGCCAGCAGTGATTCCAGGGCAACCGGCTCCTACAATGAGCAGTTCTTC. Its translation: CASSDSRATGSYNEQFF.

The V call is TRBV6-9, the J call TRBJ2-3, with D perhaps matching TRBD2 (6 bases). CDR1 and CDR2 from the germline V gene are MNHGY and SVAAGI. The CDR3 loop spans 14 amino acids. V lost 7 bases and J lost 3, with 14 bases in between. As DNA, the CDR3 is TGTGCCAGCACCGGGACTCATGGGACAGATACGCAGTATTTT. Encoded protein: CASTGTHGTDTQYF.